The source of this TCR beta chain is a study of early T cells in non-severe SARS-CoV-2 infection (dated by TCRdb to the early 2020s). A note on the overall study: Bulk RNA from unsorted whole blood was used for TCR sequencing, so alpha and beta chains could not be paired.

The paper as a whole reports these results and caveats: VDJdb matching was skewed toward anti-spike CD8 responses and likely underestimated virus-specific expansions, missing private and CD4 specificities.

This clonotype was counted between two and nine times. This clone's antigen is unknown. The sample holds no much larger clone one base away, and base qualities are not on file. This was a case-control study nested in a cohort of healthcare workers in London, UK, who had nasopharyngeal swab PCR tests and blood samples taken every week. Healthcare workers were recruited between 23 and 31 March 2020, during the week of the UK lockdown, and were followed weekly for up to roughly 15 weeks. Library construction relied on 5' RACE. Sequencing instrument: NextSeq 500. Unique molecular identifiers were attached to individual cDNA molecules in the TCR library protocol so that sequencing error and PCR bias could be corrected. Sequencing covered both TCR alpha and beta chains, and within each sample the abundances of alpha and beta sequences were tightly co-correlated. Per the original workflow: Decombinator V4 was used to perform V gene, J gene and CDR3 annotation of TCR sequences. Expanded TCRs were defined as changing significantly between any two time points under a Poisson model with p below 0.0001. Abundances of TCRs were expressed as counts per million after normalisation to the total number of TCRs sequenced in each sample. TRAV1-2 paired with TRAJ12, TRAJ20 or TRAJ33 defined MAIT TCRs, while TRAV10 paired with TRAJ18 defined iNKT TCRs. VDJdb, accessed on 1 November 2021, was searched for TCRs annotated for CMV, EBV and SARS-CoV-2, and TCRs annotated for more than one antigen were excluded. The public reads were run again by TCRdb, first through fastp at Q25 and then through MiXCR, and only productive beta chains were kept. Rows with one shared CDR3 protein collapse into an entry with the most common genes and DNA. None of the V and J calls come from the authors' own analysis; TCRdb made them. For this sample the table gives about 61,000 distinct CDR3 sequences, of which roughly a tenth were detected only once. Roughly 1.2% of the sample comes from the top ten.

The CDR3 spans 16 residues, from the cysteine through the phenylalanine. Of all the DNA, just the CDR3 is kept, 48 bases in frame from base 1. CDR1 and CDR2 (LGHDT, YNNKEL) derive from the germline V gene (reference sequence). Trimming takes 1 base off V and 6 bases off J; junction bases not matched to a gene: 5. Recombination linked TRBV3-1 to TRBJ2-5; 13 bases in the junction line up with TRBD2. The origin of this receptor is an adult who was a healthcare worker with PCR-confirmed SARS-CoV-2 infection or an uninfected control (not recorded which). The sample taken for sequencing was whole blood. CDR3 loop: CASSQGTSGGGKTQYF. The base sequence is TGTGCCAGCAGCCAAGGGACTAGCGGGGGCGGGAAGACCCAGTACTTC.